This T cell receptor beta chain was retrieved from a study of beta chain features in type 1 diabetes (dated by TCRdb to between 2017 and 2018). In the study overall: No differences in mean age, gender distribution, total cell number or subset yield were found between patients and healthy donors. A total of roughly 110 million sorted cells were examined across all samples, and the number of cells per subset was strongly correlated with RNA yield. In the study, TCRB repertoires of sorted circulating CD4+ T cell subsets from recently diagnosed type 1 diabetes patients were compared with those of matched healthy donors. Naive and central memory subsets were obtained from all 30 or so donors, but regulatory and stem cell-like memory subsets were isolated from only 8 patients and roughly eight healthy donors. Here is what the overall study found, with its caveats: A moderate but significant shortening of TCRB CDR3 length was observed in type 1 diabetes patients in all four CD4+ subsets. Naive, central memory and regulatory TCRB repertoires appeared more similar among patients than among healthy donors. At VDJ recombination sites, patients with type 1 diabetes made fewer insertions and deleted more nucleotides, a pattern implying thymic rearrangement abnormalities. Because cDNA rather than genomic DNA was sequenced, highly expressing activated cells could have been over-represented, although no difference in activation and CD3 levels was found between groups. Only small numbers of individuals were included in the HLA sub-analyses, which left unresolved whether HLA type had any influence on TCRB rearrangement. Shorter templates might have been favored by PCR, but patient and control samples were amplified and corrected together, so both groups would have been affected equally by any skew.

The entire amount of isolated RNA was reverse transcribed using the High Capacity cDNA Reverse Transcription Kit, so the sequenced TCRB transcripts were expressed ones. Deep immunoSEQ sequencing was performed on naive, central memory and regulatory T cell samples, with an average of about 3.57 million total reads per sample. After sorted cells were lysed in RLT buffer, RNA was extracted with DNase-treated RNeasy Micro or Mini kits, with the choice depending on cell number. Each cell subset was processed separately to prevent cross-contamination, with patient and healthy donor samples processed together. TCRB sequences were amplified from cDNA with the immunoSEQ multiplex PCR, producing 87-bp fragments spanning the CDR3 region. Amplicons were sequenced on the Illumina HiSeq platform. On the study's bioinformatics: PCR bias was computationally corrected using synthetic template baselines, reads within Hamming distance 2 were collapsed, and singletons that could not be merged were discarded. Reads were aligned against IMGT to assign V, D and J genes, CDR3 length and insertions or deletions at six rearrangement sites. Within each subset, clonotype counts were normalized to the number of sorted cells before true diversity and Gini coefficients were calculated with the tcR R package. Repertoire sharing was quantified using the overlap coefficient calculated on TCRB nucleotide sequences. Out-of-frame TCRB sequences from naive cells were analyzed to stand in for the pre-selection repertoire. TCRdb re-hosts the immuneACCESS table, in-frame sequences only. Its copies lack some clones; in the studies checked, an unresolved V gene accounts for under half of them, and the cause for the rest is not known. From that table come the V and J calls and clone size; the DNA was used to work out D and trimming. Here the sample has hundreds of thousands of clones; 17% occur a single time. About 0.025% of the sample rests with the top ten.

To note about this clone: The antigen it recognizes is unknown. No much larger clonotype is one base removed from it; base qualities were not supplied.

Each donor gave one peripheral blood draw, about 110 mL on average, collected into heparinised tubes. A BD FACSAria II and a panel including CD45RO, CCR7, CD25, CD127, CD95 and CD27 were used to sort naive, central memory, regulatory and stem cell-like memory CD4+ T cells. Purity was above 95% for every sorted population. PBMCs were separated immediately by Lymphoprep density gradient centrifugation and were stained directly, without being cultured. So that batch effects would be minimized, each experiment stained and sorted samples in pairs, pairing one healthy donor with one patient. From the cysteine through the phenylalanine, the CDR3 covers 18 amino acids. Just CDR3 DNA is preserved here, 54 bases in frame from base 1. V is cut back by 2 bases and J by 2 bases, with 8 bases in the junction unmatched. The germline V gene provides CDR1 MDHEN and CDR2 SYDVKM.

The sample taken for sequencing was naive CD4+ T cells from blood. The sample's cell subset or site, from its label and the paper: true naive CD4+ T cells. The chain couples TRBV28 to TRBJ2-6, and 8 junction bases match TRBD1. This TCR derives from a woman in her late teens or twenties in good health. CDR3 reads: CASSLLGRGLTGANVLTF. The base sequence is TGTGCCAGCAGTTTACTTGGCAGGGGGCTGACTGGGGCCAACGTCCTGACTTTC.